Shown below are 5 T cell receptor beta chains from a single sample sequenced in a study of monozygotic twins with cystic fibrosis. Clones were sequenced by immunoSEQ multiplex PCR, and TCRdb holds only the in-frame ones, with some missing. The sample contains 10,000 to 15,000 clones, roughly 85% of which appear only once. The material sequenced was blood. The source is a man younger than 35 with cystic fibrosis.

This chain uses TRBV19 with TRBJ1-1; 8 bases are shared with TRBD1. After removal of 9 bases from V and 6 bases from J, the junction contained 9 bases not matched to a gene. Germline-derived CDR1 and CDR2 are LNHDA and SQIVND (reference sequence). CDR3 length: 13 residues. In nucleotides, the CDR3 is TGTGCCAGCAGAGACAGGGGTACGTCTGAAGCTTTCTTT. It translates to CASRDRGTSEAFF.

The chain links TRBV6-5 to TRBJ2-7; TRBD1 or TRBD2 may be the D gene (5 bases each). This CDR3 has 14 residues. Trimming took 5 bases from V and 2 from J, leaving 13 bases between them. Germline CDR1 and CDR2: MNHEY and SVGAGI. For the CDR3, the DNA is TGTGCCAGCAGTAACCGGGACGCCGCCTACGAGCAGTACTTC. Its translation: CASSNRDAAYEQYF.

CDR3 loop: CASSLDRSPSLNHGYTF. In DNA, the CDR3 is TGTGCCAGCAGCTTAGACAGGTCTCCATCCCTTAATCATGGCTACACCTTC. This rearrangement joins TRBV11-2 to TRBJ1-2; no clear D gene. The CDR3 totals 17 residues. Germline CDR1 reads SGHAT; CDR2 reads FQNNGV. V was cut by 0 bases and J by 6 bases, with 20 bases left in between. The entire variable domain, with the rest obtained from reference TRBV11-2 and TRBJ1-2, is as follows: EAGVAQSPRYKIIEKRQSVAFWCNPISGHATLYWYQQILGQGPKLLIQFQNNGVVDDSQLPKDRFSAERLKGVDSTLKIQPAKLEDSAVYLCASSLDRSPSLNHGYTFGSGTRLTVV.

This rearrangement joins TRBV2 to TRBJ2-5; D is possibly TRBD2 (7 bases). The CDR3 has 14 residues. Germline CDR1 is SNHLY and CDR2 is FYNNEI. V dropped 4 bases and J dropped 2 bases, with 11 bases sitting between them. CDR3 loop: CASSGGGYQETQYF. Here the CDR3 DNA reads TGTGCCAGCAGTGGGGGGGGCTATCAAGAGACCCAGTACTTC.

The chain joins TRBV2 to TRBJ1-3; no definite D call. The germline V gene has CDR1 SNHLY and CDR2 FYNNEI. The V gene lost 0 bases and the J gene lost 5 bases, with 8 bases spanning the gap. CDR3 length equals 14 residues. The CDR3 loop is CASSEALWRNTIYF. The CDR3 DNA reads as TGTGCCAGCAGTGAAGCGCTCTGGAGAAACACCATATATTTT.